Shown below are 13 T cell receptor beta chains from a single sample sequenced in a study of blood T cell repertoires in COVID-19. Sequenced by immunoSEQ multiplex PCR; TCRdb stores in-frame clones only, minus some. Of around 170,000 clones listed, around 90% are singletons. Material: peripheral blood. Every receptor here comes from a man in his sixties with acute or convalescent COVID-19.

This rearrangement joins TRBV5-1 to TRBJ1-2; TRBD1 agrees at 8 bases. From germline, CDR1 is SGHRS and CDR2 YFSETQ. The J segment lost 4 bases and the V segment lost 4 bases, leaving 6 bases of the junction unmatched. CDR3 size: 14 residues. CDR3: CASSPRTGSYGYTF. CDR3 in DNA: TGCGCCAGCAGCCCCCGGACAGGGTCCTATGGCTACACCTTC.

The chain links TRBV24-1 to TRBJ2-1; D perhaps matches TRBD2 (6 bases). This CDR3 has 16 residues. Trimming removed 3 bases at V and 7 bases at J, with 18 bases between. The germline gives CDR1 KGHDR, CDR2 SFDVKD. For the CDR3, the DNA is TGTGCCACCAGTGATGCGCGGGGAAATACGGGGAATGAGCAGTTCTTC. This encodes CATSDARGNTGNEQFF.

The chain employs TRBV5-6 and TRBJ1-1, with D tentatively TRBD1 (6 bases). The CDR3 is 16 residues long. V was shortened by 1 base and J by 5 bases, with 18 bases between the two germline ends. Germline V CDR1 and CDR2: SGHDT, YYEEEE. This CDR3 is CASSLFGQGGGTEAFF. In nucleotides, the CDR3 is TGTGCCAGCAGCTTGTTTGGCCAAGGGGGTGGAACTGAAGCTTTCTTT. Full variable domain (outside the CDR3, taken from reference TRBV5-6 and TRBJ1-1): DAGVTQSPTHLIKTRGQQVTLRCSPKSGHDTVSWYQQALGQGPQFIFQYYEEEERQRGNFPDRFSGHQFPNYSSELNVNALLLGDSALYLCASSLFGQGGGTEAFFGQGTRLTVV.

The V and J genes are TRBV11-2 and TRBJ2-5; the D is unclear. CDR3 length: 13 residues. Trimming left V 4 bases short and J 2 bases short, with 8 bases between. Germline assignment: CDR1 SGHAT and CDR2 FQNNGV. The CDR3 DNA follows: TGTGCCAGCAGCTCACGGTCACAAGAGACCCAGTACTTC. As protein: CASSSRSQETQYF.

This clone was seen just once. The chain joins TRBV7-3 to TRBJ2-2; 7 bases fit TRBD2. The V gene end was trimmed by 6 bases and the J gene end by 4 bases; junction bases not matched to a gene: 5. This CDR3 is 14 amino acids long. In germline, CDR1 is SGHTA, CDR2 FQGTGA. CDR3 coding DNA: TGTGCCAGCAGGGCGGGAGCCCGCACCGGGGAGCTGTTTTTT. It yields the protein CASRAGARTGELFF.

Here the CDR3 reads CAWSVRAGALSRAFF. CDR3 nucleotides: TGTGCCTGGAGTGTACGTGCAGGGGCCTTGAGTAGAGCTTTCTTT. V and J are TRBV30 and TRBJ1-1; tentative D call: TRBD1 (6 bases). CDR1 is GTSNPN and CDR2 is SVGIG in the germline V gene (reference sequence). CDR3 length: 15 residues. V lost 0 bases, J lost 10 bases, and 21 bases lay in between.

The V gene is TRBV2, the J gene TRBJ1-5; no definite D call. Germline V CDR1 and CDR2: SNHLY, FYNNEI. With 4 bases removed from V and 2 bases from J, the gap between germline ends came to 21 bases. The CDR3 is made up of 18 amino acids. The CDR3 DNA is TGTGCCAGCAGTGGAGGGCGTAGGCCCGGGCGTGGCAATCAGCCCCAGCATTTT. Its protein is CASSGGRRPGRGNQPQHF. The whole variable domain, remainder taken from reference TRBV2 and TRBJ1-5, is EPEVTQTPSHQVTQMGQEVILRCVPISNHLYFYWYRQILGQKVEFLVSFYNNEISEKSEIFDDQFSVERPDGSNFTLKIRSTKLEDSAMYFCASSGGRRPGRGNQPQHFGDGTRLSIL.

The chain recombines TRBV6-6 with TRBJ2-3; 10 bases align to TRBD1. The CDR3 has 14 residues. Germline V gene sequence: CDR1 MNHNY, CDR2 SVGAGI (reference sequence). Unmatched junction bases numbered 1, after V lost 4 bases and J lost 3 bases. CDR3 sequence: CASSLGQGTDTQYF. For the CDR3, the DNA is TGTGCCAGCAGTTTGGGACAGGGGACAGATACGCAGTATTTT.

As to this clone: In the same sample, other DNA sequences code for this CDR3. The rearrangement links TRBV27 to TRBJ2-1; TRBD1 matches at 9 bases. V trimming: 6 bases; J trimming: 4 bases; junction bases outside the gene matches: 4. This CDR3 has 14 residues. Germline V lookup: CDR1 MNHEY, CDR2 SMNVEV (reference sequence). The CDR3 nucleotides read TGTGCCAGCAGGCCGGGACAGGGTTACAATGAGCAGTTCTTC. Its protein is CASRPGQGYNEQFF.

The chain couples TRBV2 to TRBJ2-5; D gene unclear. Trimming took 8 bases from V and 1 from J, leaving 11 bases between them. This CDR3 region has 13 residues. Germline CDR1 SNHLY, CDR2 FYNNEI. CDR3 coding DNA: TGTGCCAGCGGGTGGGCCATCCAAGAGACCCAGTACTTC. It translates to CASGWAIQETQYF.

The rearrangement joins TRBV10-3 to TRBJ1-1, with D possibly TRBD1 on 6 matching bases. The CDR3 spans 14 residues. From germline, CDR1 is ENHRY and CDR2 SYGVKD. The V and J ends lost 2 bases and 1 base respectively, with 8 bases between them. The CDR3 DNA sequence: TGTGCCATCAGTGAGGGGACATCGAACACTGAAGCTTTCTTT. It yields the protein CAISEGTSNTEAFF.

The chain is built from TRBV2 and TRBJ1-6, with D tentatively TRBD1 (6 bases). V was pared by 6 bases and J by 7 bases, with 19 bases between. From germline, CDR1 is SNHLY and CDR2 FYNNEI. The CDR3 sequence is 16 residues long. This CDR3 is CASSSRGGSHNSPLHF. The CDR3 bases are TGTGCCAGCAGCTCAAGGGGGGGCTCTCACAATTCACCCCTCCACTTT. The full variable domain, with the rest looked up from reference TRBV2 and TRBJ1-6, is EPEVTQTPSHQVTQMGQEVILRCVPISNHLYFYWYRQILGQKVEFLVSFYNNEISEKSEIFDDQFSVERPDGSNFTLKIRSTKLEDSAMYFCASSSRGGSHNSPLHFGNGTRLTVT.

The chain carries TRBV4-2 and TRBJ2-1; the match to TRBD2 covers 7 bases. After removal of 5 bases from V and 3 bases from J, the junction contained 7 bases not matched to a gene. This CDR3 is 15 amino acids long. From germline, CDR1 is LGHNA and CDR2 YNFKEQ. The CDR3 DNA is TGTGCCAGCAGCTTTGCTCGGGGGGACTACAATGAGCAGTTCTTC. It codes for CASSFARGDYNEQFF.